This T cell receptor beta chain originates from a study of CD8 T cells in ankylosing spondylitis. TCRdb reanalysed the 5' RACE reads using MiXCR and keeps one entry per CDR3 protein. The table lists some 330,000 distinct CDR3 sequences, less than 9.5% of them singletons. Comments on this clonotype: Its matching antigen is unknown.

Notes on the study in general: Seemingly characteristic of ankylosing spondylitis blood was a TCR beta motif consisting of under 10 highly homologous variants.

Germline CDR1 SQVTM, CDR2 ANQGSEA. V was pared by 4 bases and J by 3 bases, with 3 bases of the junction left unmatched. The CDR3 contains 14 residues. This sequence originates from a male donor with ankylosing spondylitis. Sequencing input: blood, either unsorted or a sorted T cell fraction (not recorded which). V and J are TRBV29-1 and TRBJ2-1; 10 bases are shared with TRBD2. The CDR3 loop is CSVVASGSYNEQFF. The CDR3 nucleotides are TGCAGCGTTGTAGCTAGCGGGAGCTACAATGAGCAGTTCTTC.